This T cell receptor (beta chain) was recorded in a study of blood T cell repertoires in COVID-19. The V and J ends lost 2 bases and 8 bases respectively, with 20 bases between them. The CDR3 has 16 amino acids. CDR1 and CDR2 from the germline V gene are SGHTA and FQGNSA. This clone has only one observation. The repertoire was sequenced with immunoSEQ multiplex PCR; TCRdb's copy has only in-frame clones and lacks some. The repertoire holds about 210,000 clones, with more than 70% as singletons. This receptor was obtained from a woman in her 50s with acute or convalescent COVID-19. The chain joins TRBV7-2 to TRBJ2-3, with D possibly TRBD2 on 6 matching bases. Material: peripheral blood. CDR3 sequence (DNA): TGTGCCAGCAGCTTACGTCCGGAGACCTACGGGGGTACGCAGTATTTT. Protein product: CASSLRPETYGGTQYF.